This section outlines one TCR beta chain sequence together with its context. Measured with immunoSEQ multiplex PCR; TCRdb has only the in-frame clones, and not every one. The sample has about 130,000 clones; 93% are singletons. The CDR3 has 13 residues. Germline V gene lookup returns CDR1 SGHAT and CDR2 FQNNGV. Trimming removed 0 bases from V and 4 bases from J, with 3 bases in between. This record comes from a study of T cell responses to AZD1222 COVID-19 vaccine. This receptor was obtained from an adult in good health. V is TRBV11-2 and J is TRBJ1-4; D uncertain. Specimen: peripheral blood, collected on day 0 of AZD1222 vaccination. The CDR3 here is CASSLDVNEKLFF. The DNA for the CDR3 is TGTGCCAGCAGCTTAGATGTTAATGAAAAACTGTTTTTT.